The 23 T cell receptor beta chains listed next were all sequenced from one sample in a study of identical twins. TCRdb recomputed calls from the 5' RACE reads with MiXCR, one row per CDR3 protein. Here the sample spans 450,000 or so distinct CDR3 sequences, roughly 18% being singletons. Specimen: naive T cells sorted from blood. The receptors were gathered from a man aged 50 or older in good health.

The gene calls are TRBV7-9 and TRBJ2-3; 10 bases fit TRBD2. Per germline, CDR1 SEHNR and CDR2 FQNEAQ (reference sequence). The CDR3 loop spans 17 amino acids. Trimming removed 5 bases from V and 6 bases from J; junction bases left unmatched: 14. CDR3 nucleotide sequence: TGTGCCAGCAGCCGTCTTCGCCTAGCGGGGGCGATGGATACGCAGTATTTT. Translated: CASSRLRLAGAMDTQYF.

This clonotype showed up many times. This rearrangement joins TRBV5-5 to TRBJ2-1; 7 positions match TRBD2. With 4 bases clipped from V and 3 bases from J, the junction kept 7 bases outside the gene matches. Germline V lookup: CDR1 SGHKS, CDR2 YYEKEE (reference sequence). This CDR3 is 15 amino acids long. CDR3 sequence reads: CASSPAGESYNEQFF. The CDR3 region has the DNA TGTGCCAGCAGCCCGGCGGGGGAAAGCTACAATGAGCAGTTCTTC.

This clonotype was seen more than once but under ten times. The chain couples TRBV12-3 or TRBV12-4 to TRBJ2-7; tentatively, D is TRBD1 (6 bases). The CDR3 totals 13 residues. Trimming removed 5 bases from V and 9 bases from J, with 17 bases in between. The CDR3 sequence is CASSALVGAWQYF. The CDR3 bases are TGTGCCAGCAGTGCACTAGTGGGGGCTTGGCAGTACTTC.

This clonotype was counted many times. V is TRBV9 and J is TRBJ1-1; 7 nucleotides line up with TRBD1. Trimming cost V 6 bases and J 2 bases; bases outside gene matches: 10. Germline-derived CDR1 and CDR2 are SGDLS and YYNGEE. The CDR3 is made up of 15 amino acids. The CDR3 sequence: CASTPGGEINTEAFF. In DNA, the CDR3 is TGTGCCAGCACTCCAGGGGGGGAAATAAACACTGAAGCTTTCTTT.

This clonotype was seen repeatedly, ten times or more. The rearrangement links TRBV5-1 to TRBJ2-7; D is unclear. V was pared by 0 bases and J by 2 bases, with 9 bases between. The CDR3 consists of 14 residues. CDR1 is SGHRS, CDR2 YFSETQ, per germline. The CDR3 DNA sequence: TGCGCCAGCAGCTTGGCGATGAGCCCCTACGAGCAGTACTTC. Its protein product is CASSLAMSPYEQYF.

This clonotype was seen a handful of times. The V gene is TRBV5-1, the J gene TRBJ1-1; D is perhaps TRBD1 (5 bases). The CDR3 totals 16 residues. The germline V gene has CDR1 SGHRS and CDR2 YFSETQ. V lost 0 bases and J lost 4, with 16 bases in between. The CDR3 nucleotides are TGCGCCAGCAGCTTGGCAGGGACGCTACTGATCACTGAAGCTTTCTTT. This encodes CASSLAGTLLITEAFF.

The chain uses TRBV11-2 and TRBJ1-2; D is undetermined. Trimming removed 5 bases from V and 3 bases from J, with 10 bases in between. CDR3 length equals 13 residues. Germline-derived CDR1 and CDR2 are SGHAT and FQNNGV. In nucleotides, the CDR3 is TGTGCCAGCAGCCCGCGACAAGACTATGGCTACACCTTC. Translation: CASSPRQDYGYTF.

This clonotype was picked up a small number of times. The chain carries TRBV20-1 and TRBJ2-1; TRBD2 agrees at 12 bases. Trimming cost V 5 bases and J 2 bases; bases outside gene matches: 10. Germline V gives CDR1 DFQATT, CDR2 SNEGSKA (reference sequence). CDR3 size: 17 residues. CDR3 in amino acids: CSALLAGGTLTYNEQFF. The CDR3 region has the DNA TGCAGTGCTCTTCTAGCGGGAGGGACCCTAACCTACAATGAGCAGTTCTTC.

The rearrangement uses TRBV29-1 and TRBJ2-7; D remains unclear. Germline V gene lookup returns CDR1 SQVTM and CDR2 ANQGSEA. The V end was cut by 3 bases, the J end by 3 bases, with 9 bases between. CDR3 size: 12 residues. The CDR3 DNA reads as TGCAGCGTTGATTCCGCCGGCTACGAGCAGTACTTC. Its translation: CSVDSAGYEQYF.

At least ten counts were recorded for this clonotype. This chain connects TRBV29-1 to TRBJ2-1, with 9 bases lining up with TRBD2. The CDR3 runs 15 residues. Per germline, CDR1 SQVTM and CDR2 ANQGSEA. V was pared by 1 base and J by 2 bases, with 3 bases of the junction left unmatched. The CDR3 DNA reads TGCAGCGTTGAAGTGAGACTAGCGGCCTACAATGAGCAGTTCTTC. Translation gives CSVEVRLAAYNEQFF.

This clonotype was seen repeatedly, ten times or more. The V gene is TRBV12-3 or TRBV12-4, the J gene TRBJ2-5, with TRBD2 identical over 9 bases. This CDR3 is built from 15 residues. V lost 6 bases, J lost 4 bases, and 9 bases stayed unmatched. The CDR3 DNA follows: TGTGCCAGCAGACCGACTAGCGGAGGTACAGAGACCCAGTACTTC. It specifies CASRPTSGGTETQYF.

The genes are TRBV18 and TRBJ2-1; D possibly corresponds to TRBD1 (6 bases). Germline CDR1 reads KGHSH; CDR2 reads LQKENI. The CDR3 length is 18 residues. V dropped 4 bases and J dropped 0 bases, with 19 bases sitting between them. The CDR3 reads CASSRQAQLQLSYNEQFF. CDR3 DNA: TGTGCCAGCTCACGACAGGCGCAGTTACAACTCTCCTACAATGAGCAGTTCTTC. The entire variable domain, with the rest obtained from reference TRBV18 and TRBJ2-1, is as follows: NAGVMQNPRHLVRRRGQEARLRCSPMKGHSHVYWYRQLPEEGLKFMVYLQKENIIDESGMPKERFSAEFPKEGPSILRIQQVVRGDSAAYFCASSRQAQLQLSYNEQFFGPGTRLTVL.

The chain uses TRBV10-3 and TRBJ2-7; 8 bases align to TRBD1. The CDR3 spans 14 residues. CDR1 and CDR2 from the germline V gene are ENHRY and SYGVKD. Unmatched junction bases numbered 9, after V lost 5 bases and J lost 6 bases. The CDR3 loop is CAISSGTGGGEQYF. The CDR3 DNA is TGTGCCATCAGTTCCGGGACAGGAGGTGGCGAGCAGTACTTC.

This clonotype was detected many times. CDR3 DNA sequence: TGTGCCAGCAACCCGACAGGGGGCGCGCCCAAAAACATTCAGTACTTC. It encodes CASNPTGGAPKNIQYF. The chain carries TRBV28 and TRBJ2-4; 10 positions agree with TRBD1. Germline assignment: CDR1 MDHEN and CDR2 SYDVKM. V gave up 7 bases and J gave up 2 bases; unmatched junction bases: 8. The CDR3 has 16 amino acids.

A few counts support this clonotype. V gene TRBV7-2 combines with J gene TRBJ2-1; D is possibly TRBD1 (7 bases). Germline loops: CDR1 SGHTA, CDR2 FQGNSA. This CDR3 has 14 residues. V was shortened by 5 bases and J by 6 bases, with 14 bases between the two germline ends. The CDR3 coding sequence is TGTGCCAGCAGCATCAGGGGGGCCATCAATGAGCAGTTCTTC. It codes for CASSIRGAINEQFF.

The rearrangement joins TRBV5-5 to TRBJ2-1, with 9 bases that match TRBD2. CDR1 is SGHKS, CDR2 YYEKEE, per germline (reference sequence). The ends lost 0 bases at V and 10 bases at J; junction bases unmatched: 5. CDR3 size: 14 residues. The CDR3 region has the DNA TGTGCCAGCAGCTTGGATCTAGCGGGAAACGAGCAGTTCTTC. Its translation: CASSLDLAGNEQFF. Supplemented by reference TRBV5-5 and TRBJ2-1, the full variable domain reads DAGVTQSPTHLIKTRGQQVTLRCSPISGHKSVSWYQQVLGQGPQFIFQYYEKEERGRGNFPDRFSARQFPNYSSELNVNALLLGDSALYLCASSLDLAGNEQFFGPGTRLTVL.

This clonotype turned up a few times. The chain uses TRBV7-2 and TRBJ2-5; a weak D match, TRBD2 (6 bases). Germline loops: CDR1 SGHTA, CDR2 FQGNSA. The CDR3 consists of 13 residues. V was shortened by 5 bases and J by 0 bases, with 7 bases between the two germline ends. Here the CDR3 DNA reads TGTGCCAGCAGCAGGACTAACCAAGAGACCCAGTACTTC. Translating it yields CASSRTNQETQYF.

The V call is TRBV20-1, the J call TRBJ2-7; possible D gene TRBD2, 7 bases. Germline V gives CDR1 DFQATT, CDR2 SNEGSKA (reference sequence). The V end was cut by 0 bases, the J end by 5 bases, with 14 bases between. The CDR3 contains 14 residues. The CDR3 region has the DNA TGCAGTGCTAGAGACAGGGAGGGGGTCCACGAGCAGTACTTC. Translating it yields CSARDREGVHEQYF.

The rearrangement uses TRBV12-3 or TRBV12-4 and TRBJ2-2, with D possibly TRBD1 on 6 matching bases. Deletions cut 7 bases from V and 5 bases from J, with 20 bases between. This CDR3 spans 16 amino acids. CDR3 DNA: TGTGCCAGCAAAAAAGGGGGAACAGGGCTTACCGGGGAGCTGTTTTTT. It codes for CASKKGGTGLTGELFF.

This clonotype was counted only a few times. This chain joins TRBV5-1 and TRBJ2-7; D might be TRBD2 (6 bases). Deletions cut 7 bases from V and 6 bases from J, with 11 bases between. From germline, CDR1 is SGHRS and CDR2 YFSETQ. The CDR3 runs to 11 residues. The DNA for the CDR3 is TGCGCCAGCTCGGGGGTATCCGAGCAGTACTTC. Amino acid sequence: CASSGVSEQYF.

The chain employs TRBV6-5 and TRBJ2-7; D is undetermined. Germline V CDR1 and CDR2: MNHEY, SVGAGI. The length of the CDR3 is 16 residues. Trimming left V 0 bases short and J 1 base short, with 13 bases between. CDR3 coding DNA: TGTGCCAGCAGTTACTCGTTACAATTTCTGTCCTACGAGCAGTACTTC. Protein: CASSYSLQFLSYEQYF.

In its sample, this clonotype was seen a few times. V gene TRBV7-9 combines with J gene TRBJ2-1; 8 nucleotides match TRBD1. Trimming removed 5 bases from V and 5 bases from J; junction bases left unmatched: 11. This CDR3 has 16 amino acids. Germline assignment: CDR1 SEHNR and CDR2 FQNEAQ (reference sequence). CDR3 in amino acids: CASSMAGTGLNNEQFF. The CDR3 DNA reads TGTGCCAGCAGCATGGCCGGGACAGGATTAAACAATGAGCAGTTCTTC. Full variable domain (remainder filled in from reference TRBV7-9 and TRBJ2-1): DTGVSQNPRHKITKRGQNVTFRCDPISEHNRLYWYRQTLGQGPEFLTYFQNEAQLEKSRLLSDRFSAERPKGSFSTLEIQRTEQGDSAMYLCASSMAGTGLNNEQFFGPGTRLTVL.

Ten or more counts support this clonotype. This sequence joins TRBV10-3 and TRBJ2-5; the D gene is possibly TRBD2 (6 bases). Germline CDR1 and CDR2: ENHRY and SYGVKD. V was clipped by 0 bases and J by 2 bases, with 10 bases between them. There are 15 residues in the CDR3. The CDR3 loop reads CAISESRREQETQYF. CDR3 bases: TGTGCCATCAGTGAGTCAAGGAGGGAACAAGAGACCCAGTACTTC.